The source of this T cell receptor (beta chain) is a study of cytomegalovirus exposure and HLA in healthy donors. General study findings and limits: From TCR beta sequences, most subjects' HLA-A and HLA-B alleles were reportedly predicted accurately.

J was trimmed by 5 bases and V by 5 bases; bases with no gene match: 9. Germline V lookup: CDR1 SGHRS, CDR2 YFSETQ. The CDR3 length is 15 residues. Researchers ran the PCR with 60 Vbeta and 13 Jbeta primers. Only in-frame clones appear in the TCRdb table, and some are missing; sequencing was by immunoSEQ multiplex PCR. The table includes 85,000 to 90,000 clones, 67% detected once. A remark on this clone: The target antigen is unknown.

The sequence was collected from a man under 40 in good health and CMV-seronegative. V and J are TRBV5-1 and TRBJ2-5; 10 bases are shared with TRBD2. Sequenced input: PBMCs. The CDR3 sequence: CASSQNSGRRETQYF. In nucleotides, the CDR3 is TGCGCCAGCAGTCAAAATAGCGGGAGGAGGGAGACCCAGTACTTC.